One TCR beta chain is described in this entry. CDR1 is MGHRA, CDR2 YSYEKL, per germline. The V gene lost 3 bases and the J gene lost 2 bases, with 17 bases spanning the gap. This CDR3 is built from 16 residues. The sample comes from a study of control samples from healthy donors and cancer patients. Assay: immunoSEQ multiplex PCR; the TCRdb copy retains only in-frame clones and omits some. This sample has nearly 200,000 clones, with about 89% found just once. This TCR derives from a young man in good health. The chain employs TRBV4-1 and TRBJ2-7; TRBD1 or TRBD2 may be the D gene (5 bases each). The source material was blood. The CDR3 protein is CASSHPGGWWAYEQYF. CDR3 coding DNA: TGCGCCAGCAGCCACCCTGGGGGATGGTGGGCCTACGAGCAGTACTTC.